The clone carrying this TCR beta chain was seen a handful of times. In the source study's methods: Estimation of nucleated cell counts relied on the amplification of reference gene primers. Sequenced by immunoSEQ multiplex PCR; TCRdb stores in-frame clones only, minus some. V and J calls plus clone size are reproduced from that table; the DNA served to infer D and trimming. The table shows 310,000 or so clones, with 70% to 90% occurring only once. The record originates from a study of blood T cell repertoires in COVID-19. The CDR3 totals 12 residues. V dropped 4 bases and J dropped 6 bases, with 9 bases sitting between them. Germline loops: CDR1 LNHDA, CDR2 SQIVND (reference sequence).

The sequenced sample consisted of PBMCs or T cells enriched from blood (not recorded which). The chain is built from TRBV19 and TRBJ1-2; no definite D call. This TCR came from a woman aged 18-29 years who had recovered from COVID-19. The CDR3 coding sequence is TGTGCCAGTAGTACAGGCGGGGATGGCTACACCTTC. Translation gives CASSTGGDGYTF.